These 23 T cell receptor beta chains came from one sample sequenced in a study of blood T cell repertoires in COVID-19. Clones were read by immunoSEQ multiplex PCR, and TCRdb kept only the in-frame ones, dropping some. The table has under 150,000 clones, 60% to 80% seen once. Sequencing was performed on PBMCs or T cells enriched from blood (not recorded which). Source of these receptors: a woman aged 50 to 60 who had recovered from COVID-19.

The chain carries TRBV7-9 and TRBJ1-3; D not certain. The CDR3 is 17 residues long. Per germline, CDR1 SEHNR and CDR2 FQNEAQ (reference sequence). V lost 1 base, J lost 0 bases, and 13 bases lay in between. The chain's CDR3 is CASSLGTPESSGNTIYF. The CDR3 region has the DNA TGTGCCAGCAGCTTAGGAACCCCTGAGAGCTCTGGAAACACCATATATTTT.

CDR3 protein: CASSSLKRPVNEQFF. The DNA of the CDR3 is TGTGCCAGCAGCTCTCTGAAGCGGCCGGTAAATGAGCAGTTCTTC. V is TRBV11-2 and J is TRBJ2-1, with D possibly being TRBD2 (5 bases). Germline V lookup: CDR1 SGHAT, CDR2 FQNNGV. CDR3 length: 15 amino acids. V was clipped by 4 bases and J by 7 bases, with 17 bases between them. The whole variable domain, filled in from reference TRBV11-2 and TRBJ2-1, reads EAGVAQSPRYKIIEKRQSVAFWCNPISGHATLYWYQQILGQGPKLLIQFQNNGVVDDSQLPKDRFSAERLKGVDSTLKIQPAKLEDSAVYLCASSSLKRPVNEQFFGPGTRLTVL.

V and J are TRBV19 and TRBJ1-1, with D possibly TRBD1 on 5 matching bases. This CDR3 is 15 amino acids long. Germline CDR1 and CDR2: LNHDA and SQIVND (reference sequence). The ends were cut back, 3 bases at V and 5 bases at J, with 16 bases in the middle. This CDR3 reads CASSIWNAGGTEAFF. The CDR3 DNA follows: TGTGCCAGTAGTATTTGGAACGCTGGGGGGACTGAAGCTTTCTTT. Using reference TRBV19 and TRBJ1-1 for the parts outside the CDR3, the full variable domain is DGGITQSPKYLFRKEGQNVTLSCEQNLNHDAMYWYRQDPGQGLRLIYYSQIVNDFQKGDIAEGYSVSREKKESFPLTVTSAQKNPTAFYLCASSIWNAGGTEAFFGQGTRLTVV.

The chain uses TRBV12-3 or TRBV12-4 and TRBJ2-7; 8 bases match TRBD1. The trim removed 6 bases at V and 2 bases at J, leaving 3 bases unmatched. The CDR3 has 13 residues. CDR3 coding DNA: TGTGCCAGCAGGTGGACAGGGACCTACGAGCAGTACTTC. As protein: CASRWTGTYEQYF.

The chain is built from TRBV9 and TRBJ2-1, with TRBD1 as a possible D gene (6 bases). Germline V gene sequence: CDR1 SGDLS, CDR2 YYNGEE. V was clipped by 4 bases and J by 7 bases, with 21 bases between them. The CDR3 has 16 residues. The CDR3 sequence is CASSLIQGSGVNEQFF. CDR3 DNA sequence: TGTGCCAGCAGCTTAATACAGGGAAGTGGGGTAAATGAGCAGTTCTTC.

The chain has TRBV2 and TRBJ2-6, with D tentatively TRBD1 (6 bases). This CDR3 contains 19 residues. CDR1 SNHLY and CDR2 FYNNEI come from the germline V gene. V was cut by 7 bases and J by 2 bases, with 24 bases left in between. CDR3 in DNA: TGTGCCAGCACAATAGGGTACAGGGAAAAGGTGCCTGGGGCCAACGTCCTGACTTTC. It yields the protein CASTIGYREKVPGANVLTF.

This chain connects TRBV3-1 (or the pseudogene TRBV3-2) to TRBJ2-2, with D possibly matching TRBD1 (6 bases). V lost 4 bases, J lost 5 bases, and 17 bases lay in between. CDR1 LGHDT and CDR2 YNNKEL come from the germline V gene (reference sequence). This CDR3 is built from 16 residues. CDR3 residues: CASSLAAAGETGELFF. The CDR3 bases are TGTGCCAGCAGCCTCGCGGCCGCAGGGGAAACCGGGGAGCTGTTTTTT.

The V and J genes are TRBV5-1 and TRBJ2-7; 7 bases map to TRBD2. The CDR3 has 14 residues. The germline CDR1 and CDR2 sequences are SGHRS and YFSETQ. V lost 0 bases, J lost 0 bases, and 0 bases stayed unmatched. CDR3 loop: CASSLAGGSYEQYF. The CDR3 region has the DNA TGCGCCAGCAGCTTGGCGGGAGGCTCCTACGAGCAGTACTTC.

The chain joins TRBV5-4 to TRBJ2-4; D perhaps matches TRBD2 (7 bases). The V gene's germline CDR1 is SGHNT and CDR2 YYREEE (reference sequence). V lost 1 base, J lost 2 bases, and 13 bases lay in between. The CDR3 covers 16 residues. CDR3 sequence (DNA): TGTGCCAGCAGCTTGCTAGGGGGGGGATCCAAAAACATTCAGTACTTC. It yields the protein CASSLLGGGSKNIQYF.

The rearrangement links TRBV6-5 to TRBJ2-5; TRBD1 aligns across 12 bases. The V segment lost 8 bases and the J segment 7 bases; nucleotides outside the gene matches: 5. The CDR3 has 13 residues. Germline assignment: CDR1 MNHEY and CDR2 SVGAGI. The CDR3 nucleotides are TGTGCCAGCGGGGACAGGGGGCGGGTGACCCAGTACTTC. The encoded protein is CASGDRGRVTQYF.

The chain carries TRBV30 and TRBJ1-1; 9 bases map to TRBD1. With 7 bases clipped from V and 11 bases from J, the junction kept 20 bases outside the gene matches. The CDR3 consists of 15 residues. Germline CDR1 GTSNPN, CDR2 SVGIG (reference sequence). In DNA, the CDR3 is TGTGCCTTCGAGGTCCTGGGACAGGGTTACCAAGGGGCTTTCTTT. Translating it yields CAFEVLGQGYQGAFF. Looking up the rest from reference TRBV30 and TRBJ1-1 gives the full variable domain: SQTIHQWPATLVQPVGSPLSLECTVEGTSNPNLYWYRQAAGRGLQLLFYSVGIGQISSEVPQNLSASRPQDRQFILSSKKLLLSDSGFYLCAFEVLGQGYQGAFFGQGTRLTVV.

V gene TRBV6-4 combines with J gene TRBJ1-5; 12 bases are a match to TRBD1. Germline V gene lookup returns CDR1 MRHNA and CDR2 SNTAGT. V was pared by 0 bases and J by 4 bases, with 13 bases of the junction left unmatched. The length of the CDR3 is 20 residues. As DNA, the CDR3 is TGTGCCAGCAGTGACTCCAAAAGAGGGGGACAGGGGGCTCGGAATCAGCCCCAGCATTTT. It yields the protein CASSDSKRGGQGARNQPQHF.

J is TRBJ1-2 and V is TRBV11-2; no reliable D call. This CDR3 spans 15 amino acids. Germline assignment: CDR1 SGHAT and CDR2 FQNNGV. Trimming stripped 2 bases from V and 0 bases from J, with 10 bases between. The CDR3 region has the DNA TGTGCCAGCAGCTTAAGAGGAACGGCTAACTATGGCTACACCTTC. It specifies CASSLRGTANYGYTF.

The CDR3 nucleotides are TGTGCCAGTAGTATAGCGGGGGGAGAAAACTATGGCTACACCTTC. Translation: CASSIAGGENYGYTF. J is TRBJ1-2 and V is TRBV19; TRBD1 might be the D (5 bases). Germline CDR1 reads LNHDA; CDR2 reads SQIVND (reference sequence). V was shortened by 1 base and J by 2 bases, with 11 bases between the two germline ends. CDR3 length: 15 amino acids.

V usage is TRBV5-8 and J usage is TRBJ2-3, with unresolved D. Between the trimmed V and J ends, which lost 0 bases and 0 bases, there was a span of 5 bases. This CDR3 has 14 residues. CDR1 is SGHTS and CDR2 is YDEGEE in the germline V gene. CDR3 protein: CASSLGHSTDTQYF. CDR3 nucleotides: TGTGCCAGCAGCTTGGGGCATAGCACAGATACGCAGTATTTT.

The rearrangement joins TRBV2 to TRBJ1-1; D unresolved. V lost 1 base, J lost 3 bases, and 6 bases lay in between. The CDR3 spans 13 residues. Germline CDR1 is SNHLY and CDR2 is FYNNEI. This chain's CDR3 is CASSEGRDTEAFF. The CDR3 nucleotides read TGTGCCAGCAGTGAAGGGAGGGACACTGAAGCTTTCTTT.

CDR3 DNA: TGTGCCAGCAGTATAATACAGGGGGCCAGGCAGCCCCAGCATTTT. Its translation is CASSIIQGARQPQHF. The chain joins TRBV28 to TRBJ1-5; TRBD1 aligns across 9 bases. The CDR3 loop spans 15 amino acids. Trimming took 5 bases from V and 7 from J; bases not matched to a gene: 9. Germline CDR1 is MDHEN and CDR2 is SYDVKM.

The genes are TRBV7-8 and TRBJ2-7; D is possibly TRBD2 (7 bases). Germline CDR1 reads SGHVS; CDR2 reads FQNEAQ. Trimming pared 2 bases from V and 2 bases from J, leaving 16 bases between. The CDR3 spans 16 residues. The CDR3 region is CASSLRRGEGPYEQYF. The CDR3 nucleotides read TGTGCCAGCAGCTTAAGGAGGGGGGAGGGCCCCTACGAGCAGTACTTC. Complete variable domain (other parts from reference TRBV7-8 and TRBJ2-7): GAGVSQSPRYKVAKRGQDVALRCDPISGHVSLFWYQQALGQGPEFLTYFQNEAQLDKSGLPSDRFFAERPEGSVSTLKIQRTQQEDSAVYLCASSLRRGEGPYEQYFGPGTRLTVT.

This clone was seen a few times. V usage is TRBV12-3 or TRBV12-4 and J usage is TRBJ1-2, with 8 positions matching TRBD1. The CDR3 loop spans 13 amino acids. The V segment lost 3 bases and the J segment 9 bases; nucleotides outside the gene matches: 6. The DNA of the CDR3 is TGTGCCAGCAGTTTGTGGGGGGACAGGAGCTACACCTTC. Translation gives CASSLWGDRSYTF.

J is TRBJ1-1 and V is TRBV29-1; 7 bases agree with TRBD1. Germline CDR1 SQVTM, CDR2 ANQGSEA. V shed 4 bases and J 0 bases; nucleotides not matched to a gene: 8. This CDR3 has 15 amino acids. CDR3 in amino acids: CSVVRDSNLNTEAFF. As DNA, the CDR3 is TGCAGCGTTGTACGGGACAGTAACCTGAACACTGAAGCTTTCTTT.

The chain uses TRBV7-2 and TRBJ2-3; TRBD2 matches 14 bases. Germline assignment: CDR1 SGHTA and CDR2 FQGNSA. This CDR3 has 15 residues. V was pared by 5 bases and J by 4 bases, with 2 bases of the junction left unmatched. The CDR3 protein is CASSRTSGGSDTQYF. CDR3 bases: TGTGCCAGCAGCCGGACTAGCGGGGGGTCAGATACGCAGTATTTT.

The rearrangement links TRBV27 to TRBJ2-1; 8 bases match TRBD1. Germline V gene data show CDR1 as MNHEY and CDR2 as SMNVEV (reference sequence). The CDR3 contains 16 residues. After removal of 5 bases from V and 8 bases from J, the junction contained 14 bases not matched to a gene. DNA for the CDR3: TGTGCCAGCAGTCCAATCCGGACGGACAGGGTTTATGAGCAGTTCTTC. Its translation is CASSPIRTDRVYEQFF.

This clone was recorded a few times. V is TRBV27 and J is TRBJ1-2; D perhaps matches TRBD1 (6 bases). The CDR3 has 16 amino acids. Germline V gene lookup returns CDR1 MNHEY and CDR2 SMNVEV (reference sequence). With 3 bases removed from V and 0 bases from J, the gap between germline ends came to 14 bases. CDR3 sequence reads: CASSFLAGAANYGYTF. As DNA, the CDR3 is TGTGCCAGCAGTTTCCTCGCAGGGGCAGCTAACTATGGCTACACCTTC.